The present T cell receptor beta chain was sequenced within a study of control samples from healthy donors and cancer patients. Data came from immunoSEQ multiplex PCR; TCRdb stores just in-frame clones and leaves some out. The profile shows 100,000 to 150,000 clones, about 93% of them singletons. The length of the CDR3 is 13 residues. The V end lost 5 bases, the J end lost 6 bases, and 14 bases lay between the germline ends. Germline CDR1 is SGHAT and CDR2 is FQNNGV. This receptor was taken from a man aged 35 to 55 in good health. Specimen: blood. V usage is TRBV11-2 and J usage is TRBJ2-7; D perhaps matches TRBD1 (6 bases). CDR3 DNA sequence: TGTGCCAGCAGCCTCCGGTCAGGGGTCGAGCAGTACTTC. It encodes CASSLRSGVEQYF. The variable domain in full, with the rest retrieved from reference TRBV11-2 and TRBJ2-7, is EAGVAQSPRYKIIEKRQSVAFWCNPISGHATLYWYQQILGQGPKLLIQFQNNGVVDDSQLPKDRFSAERLKGVDSTLKIQPAKLEDSAVYLCASSLRSGVEQYFGPGTRLTVT.